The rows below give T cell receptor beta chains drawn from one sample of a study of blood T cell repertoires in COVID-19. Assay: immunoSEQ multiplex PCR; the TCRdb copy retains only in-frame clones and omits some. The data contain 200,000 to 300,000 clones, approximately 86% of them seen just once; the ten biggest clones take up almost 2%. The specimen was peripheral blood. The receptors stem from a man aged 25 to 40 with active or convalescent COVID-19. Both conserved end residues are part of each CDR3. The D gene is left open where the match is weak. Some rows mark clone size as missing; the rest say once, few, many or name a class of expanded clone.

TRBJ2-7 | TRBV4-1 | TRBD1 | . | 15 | TGCGCCAGCAGCCAAGAGCACAGGGGATTTTACGAGCAGTACTTC | CASSQEHRGFYEQYF
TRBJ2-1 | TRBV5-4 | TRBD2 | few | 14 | TGTGCCAGCAGCCGCGGGGGGACCTACAATGAGCAGTTCTTC | CASSRGGTYNEQFF
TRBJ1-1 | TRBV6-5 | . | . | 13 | TGTGCCAGCAGTTACGGCAGGGGTACTGAAGCTTTCTTT | CASSYGRGTEAFF
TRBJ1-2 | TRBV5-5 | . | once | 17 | TGTGCCAGCAGCTTGGCCGTCTCGTCACGGGATAACTATGGCTACACCTTC | CASSLAVSSRDNYGYTF
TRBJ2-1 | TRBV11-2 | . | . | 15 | TGTGCCAGCAGCTTATCGTCGAGAACCTACAATGAGCAGTTCTTC | CASSLSSRTYNEQFF
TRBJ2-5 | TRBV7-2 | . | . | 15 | TGTGCCAGCAGCTTAGGAAGCGGACGCGGGGAGACCCAGTACTTC | CASSLGSGRGETQYF
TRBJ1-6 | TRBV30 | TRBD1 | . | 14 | TGTGCCTGGAGTTCCGGGACAGGGGATTCACCCCTCCACTTT | CAWSSGTGDSPLHF
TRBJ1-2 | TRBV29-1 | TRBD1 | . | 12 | TGCAGCGTTGGTGGACAGGGTCGCGGCTACACCTTC | CSVGGQGRGYTF
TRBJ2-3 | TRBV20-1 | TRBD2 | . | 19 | TGCAGTGCTAGTATGGGGACTAGCGGGTCAAGTTTCATCCCAGATACGCAGTATTTT | CSASMGTSGSSFIPDTQYF
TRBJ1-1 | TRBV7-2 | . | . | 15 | TGTGCCAGCAGCTTAGCTGTCAGAATTTGGACTGAAGCTTTCTTT | CASSLAVRIWTEAFF